This TCR beta chain came from a study of T cell repertoires in cytomegalovirus infection (dated by TCRdb to the late 2010s). With regard to the full study: The peptide stimulations were aimed at well-studied HLA-B-restricted epitopes as well as recently identified HLA-C-restricted CMV epitopes, whose presentation resists viral immunomodulation. Because public TCR beta signatures pointed to carriage of CMV infection together with the matching HLA type, the HLA type of each donor mattered for the analysis. The research as a whole found: The ex vivo response was dominated by HLA-C-restricted CMV-specific TCR beta clonotypes, and the single most frequent clonotype in two of eight donors was supplied by these HLA-C-restricted clonotypes. Cumulative frequency of public TCR beta family members discriminated carriers of CMV infection plus the relevant HLA type in this cohort and an independent approximately 340-donor cohort.

The data were produced on an Illumina HiSeq 1500. TCRdb ran its own pipeline on the public reads, namely fastp trimming at Q25 and MiXCR clone calling, and kept in-frame beta chains. A single entry per CDR3 protein holds the most common genes and DNA from its merged rows. The sample includes some 320,000 distinct CDR3 sequences, with 25% to 30% observed a single time. The ten top clones hold roughly 20% of the sample. This clonotype was detected ten times or more. The target of this receptor is not known. No much larger clonotype is one base removed from it; base qualities were not supplied. Sample treatment or condition, as interpreted from the label and publication: in vitro stimulation with specific CMV peptide epitopes to enrich CMV-specific T cells. Sequenced material: cultured PBMCs, taken from culture after CMV antigen stimulation. This clonotype was obtained from a human donor in good health (CMV status not recorded). Some clones in this sample may be carry-over from other donors' samples.

The DNA sequence is TGTGCCAGCAGCCAGGGGGCGGGAGGGCCCGGAGATACGCAGTATTTT. Protein translation: CASSQGAGGPGDTQYF. This chain joins TRBV7-2 to TRBJ2-3, with TRBD2 tentatively as D gene (9 bases match). The junction shows trimming of 5 bases on V and 5 bases on J, plus 20 bases between the germline ends. Its CDR3 holds 16 amino acids, cysteine through phenylalanine. Kept here is only the CDR3 DNA, which spans 48 bases and is read in frame from base 1. Via the germline V gene, CDR1 is SGHTA and CDR2 FQGNSA. The variable domain in full, with residues beyond the CDR3 obtained from the reference TRBV7-2 and TRBJ2-3 genes, is GAGVSQSPSNKVTEKGKDVELRCDPISGHTALYWYRQSLGQGLEFLIYFQGNSAPDKSGLPSDRFSAERTGGSVSTLTIQRTQQEDSAVYLCASSQGAGGPGDTQYFGPGTRLTVL.